These 24 T cell receptor beta chains came from one sample sequenced in a study of monozygotic twins with inflammatory bowel disease. TCRdb re-called the 5' RACE reads; every CDR3 protein appears as one record, without DNA. This sample contains about 380,000 distinct CDR3 sequences. The sequencing input was blood. All receptors come from a human donor with ulcerative colitis or Crohn's disease, or a healthy co-twin of an affected twin (not recorded which).

This chain links TRBV28 with TRBJ2-7; TCRdb's D call, TRBD1, is unchecked because there is no DNA. Germline loops: CDR1 MDHEN, CDR2 SYDVKM. CDR3 length: 16 amino acids. CDR3 residues: CASSSFRDLYSYEQYF.

J is TRBJ2-1 and V is TRBV5-1; TCRdb's assignment of TRBD2 cannot be checked, as there is no DNA. This CDR3 has 19 residues. Germline V CDR1 and CDR2: SGHRS, YFSETQ. CDR3 loop: CASSFPGVNSGGTYNEQFF.

J is TRBJ1-4 and V is TRBV2. This CDR3 has 13 residues. CDR1 is SNHLY, CDR2 FYNNEI, per germline. This CDR3 is CASISDSGEKLFF.

J is TRBJ1-1 and V is TRBV7-6; TCRdb's D call, TRBD1, is unchecked because there is no DNA. Germline V lookup: CDR1 SGHVS, CDR2 FNYEAQ. CDR3 length: 16 amino acids. CDR3: CASFPGLGRPFTEAFF.

V usage is TRBV11-1 and J usage is TRBJ1-2. The CDR3 sequence is 13 residues long. Germline V gives CDR1 SGHAT, CDR2 FQDESV (reference sequence). Here the CDR3 reads CASSYTSNYGYTF.

V and J are TRBV29-1 and TRBJ2-5; as DNA is missing, the TRBD2 call by TCRdb cannot be tested. The CDR3 contains 12 residues. Per germline, CDR1 SQVTM and CDR2 ANQGSEA. The CDR3 is CSVRTSGETQYF.

The chain is built from TRBV12-3 or TRBV12-4 and TRBJ2-1; as DNA is missing, the TRBD1 call by TCRdb cannot be tested. The CDR3 extends over 17 amino acids. The CDR3 spells CASSLQSGTGRYNEQFF.

This sequence joins TRBV28 and TRBJ2-7; the D call from TCRdb, TRBD1, cannot be confirmed without DNA. The CDR3 runs 14 residues. CDR1 and CDR2 from the germline V gene are MDHEN and SYDVKM. Here the CDR3 reads CASWTRGFVHEQYF.

This chain uses TRBV12-3 or TRBV12-4 with TRBJ2-7; the D call from TCRdb, TRBD1, cannot be confirmed without DNA. CDR3 size: 13 residues. This CDR3 is CASSWGRYYEQYF.

V is TRBV29-1 and J is TRBJ1-2; TCRdb names TRBD1, which stays unverified in the absence of DNA. CDR3 length equals 13 residues. Germline V lookup: CDR1 SQVTM, CDR2 ANQGSEA. This chain's CDR3 is CSVRGTGDPGYTF.

This sequence joins TRBV5-1 and TRBJ1-5. CDR1 is SGHRS, CDR2 YFSETQ, per germline. The CDR3 consists of 15 residues. The CDR3 loop reads CASSLGVGNNQPQHF.

The chain recombines TRBV14 with TRBJ2-1. The CDR3 totals 15 residues. CDR1 and CDR2 (germline): SGHDN, FVKESK. Here the CDR3 reads CASSLITRSYNEQFF.

The chain combines TRBV24-1 with TRBJ2-4; the D gene TCRdb calls, TRBD1, cannot be checked with no DNA. Per germline, CDR1 KGHDR and CDR2 SFDVKD. CDR3 length equals 16 residues. CDR3: CATNERTRGGKNIQYF.

J is TRBJ2-7 and V is TRBV6-1; as DNA is missing, the TRBD1 call by TCRdb cannot be tested. Germline CDR1 is MNHNS and CDR2 is SASEGT. The CDR3 runs to 15 residues. CDR3 protein: CASRGGQASSYEQYF.

This chain uses TRBV4-3 with TRBJ2-6; without DNA, the TCRdb call of TRBD1 cannot be checked. Germline V gene sequence: CDR1 LGHNA, CDR2 YSLEER. This CDR3 region has 16 residues. CDR3 loop: CASSPDRVSGANVLTF.

This chain uses TRBV2 with TRBJ1-3; TCRdb gives TRBD1 as the D gene, but with no DNA this cannot be confirmed. Germline lookup yields CDR1 SNHLY and CDR2 FYNNEI. There are 15 residues in the CDR3. The CDR3 sequence: CASSDQGRVGHTIYF.

V and J are TRBV5-4 and TRBJ1-6; TCRdb proposes TRBD1, but this gene call is untestable without DNA. Germline assignment: CDR1 SGHNT and CDR2 YYREEE (reference sequence). The CDR3 loop spans 16 amino acids. The CDR3 region is CASSLGGASYNSPLHF.

The chain employs TRBV15 and TRBJ1-2. CDR1 LNHNV and CDR2 YYDKDF come from the germline V gene (reference sequence). The CDR3 consists of 13 residues. CDR3 region: CATSGDWSSGYTF.

The chain is built from TRBV7-9 and TRBJ2-5; TCRdb designates TRBD2, a call that cannot be tested without DNA. The CDR3 contains 14 residues. From germline, CDR1 is SEHNR and CDR2 FQNEAQ (reference sequence). The CDR3 sequence: CASSFRGGKETQYF.

V usage is TRBV27 and J usage is TRBJ2-7; TCRdb outputs TRBD1, but without DNA this stays unchecked. Per the germline V gene, CDR1 is MNHEY and CDR2 is SMNVEV (reference sequence). The CDR3 has 16 amino acids. This CDR3 is CASITFSGAGNYEQYF.

The rearrangement links TRBV7-2 to TRBJ2-5; the D call from TCRdb, TRBD1, cannot be confirmed without DNA. CDR1 is SGHTA and CDR2 is FQGNSA in the germline V gene. The CDR3 runs to 14 residues. The CDR3 sequence: CASSLYGDTETQYF.

The chain joins TRBV11-1 to TRBJ2-1. CDR3 length equals 18 residues. Germline lookup yields CDR1 SGHAT and CDR2 FQDESV (reference sequence). The CDR3 protein is CASSPTVGNRASYNEQFF.

The chain carries TRBV12-3 or TRBV12-4 and TRBJ1-5; TCRdb's assignment of TRBD1 cannot be checked, as there is no DNA. The CDR3 spans 16 residues. The CDR3: CASSFTWGMGNQPQHF.

The V and J genes are TRBV7-9 and TRBJ2-7; checking the TCRdb D call of TRBD1 is not possible without DNA. The germline V gene encodes CDR1 SEHNR and CDR2 FQNEAQ (reference sequence). The CDR3 loop spans 14 amino acids. CDR3 sequence: CASSLGGQGRWQYF.